This T cell receptor (beta chain) originates from a study of shared clonotypes between healthy human individuals. At the level of the study: Samples came from a couple of female and a few male donors aged 18 to 49. General study findings and limits: Four donors had about 5.1% of their naive CD4 clonotypes in common. Rarefaction demonstrated incomplete sorted-subset sequencing despite large depth.

The table came from immunoSEQ multiplex PCR; TCRdb's copy has only in-frame clones and leaves some out. The table lists roughly 520,000 clones, 90% to 97% of them singletons. As concerns this clone: As yet, its antigen is unknown. This sample includes further DNA sequences coding for the same CDR3.

This CDR3 has 14 amino acids. Per germline, CDR1 MDHEN and CDR2 SYDVKM. With 3 bases clipped from V and 4 bases from J, the junction kept 6 bases outside the gene matches. This TCR was sampled from a woman aged 25-40 years in good health. The sample was naive CD4+ T cells sorted from blood. Documented subset: CD45RA+ positively selected. This chain links TRBV28 with TRBJ2-7; TRBD2 agrees at 7 bases. In DNA, the CDR3 is TGTGCCAGCAGTTTGGGGGGGAGGGGATACGAGCAGTACTTC. Protein: CASSLGGRGYEQYF.